These 14 T cell receptor beta chains were all obtained from the same sample, sequenced in a study of PD-1 blockade in mismatch repair-deficient tumors. The protocol was immunoSEQ multiplex PCR, while the TCRdb copy is restricted to in-frame clones and leaves out a portion. This table holds some 130,000 clones, about 88% found once. Sequences were derived from peripheral blood, sampled 72 weeks after starting pembrolizumab. The receptor source for this set is an adult with mismatch repair-deficient cancer.

This chain joins TRBV7-9 and TRBJ2-1; D is uncertain. The germline gives CDR1 SEHNR, CDR2 FQNEAQ (reference sequence). Trimming left V 1 base short and J 8 bases short, with 12 bases between. The CDR3 has 14 residues. Written as DNA, the CDR3 is TGTGCCAGCAGCTTAGTGAAGTTGGCCGATGAGCAGTTCTTC. This codes for CASSLVKLADEQFF.

This sequence joins TRBV21-1 and TRBJ1-5; the table's D call TRBD1 went unverified against the DNA. TRBV21-1 is a pseudogene segment. There are 22 residues in the CDR3. CDR3 region: CASSKIFIAGTGTNNSNQPQHF. The CDR3, as DNA: TGTGCCAGCAGCAAGATCTTCATCGCCGGGACAGGAACTAATAATAGCAATCAGCCCCAGCATTTT.

This clone was seen once. This chain uses TRBV11-2 with TRBJ1-1; 9 positions agree with TRBD1. V gave up 3 bases and J gave up 5 bases; unmatched junction bases: 7. The germline V gene encodes CDR1 SGHAT and CDR2 FQNNGV. This CDR3 has 15 amino acids. The chain's CDR3 is CASSFGTGTRTEAFF. The CDR3, as DNA: TGTGCCAGCAGCTTCGGGACAGGGACAAGGACTGAAGCTTTCTTT. Full variable domain (outside the CDR3, taken from reference TRBV11-2 and TRBJ1-1): EAGVAQSPRYKIIEKRQSVAFWCNPISGHATLYWYQQILGQGPKLLIQFQNNGVVDDSQLPKDRFSAERLKGVDSTLKIQPAKLEDSAVYLCASSFGTGTRTEAFFGQGTRLTVV.

The chain recombines TRBV27 with TRBJ2-3; 9 positions match TRBD2. The germline V gene encodes CDR1 MNHEY and CDR2 SMNVEV (reference sequence). V was pared by 1 base and J by 6 bases, with 11 bases of the junction left unmatched. CDR3 length equals 17 residues. CDR3 in amino acids: CASSLLGLAGSGDTQYF. The DNA of the CDR3 is TGTGCCAGCAGTTTATTGGGCCTAGCGGGGAGTGGCGATACGCAGTATTTT.

J is TRBJ1-2 and V is TRBV30; tentative D call: TRBD1 (5 bases). V was cut by 7 bases and J by 3 bases, with 21 bases left in between. This CDR3 is 15 amino acids long. Germline V lookup: CDR1 GTSNPN, CDR2 SVGIG (reference sequence). This CDR3 is CASKRGRDSHYGYTF. The CDR3 DNA is TGTGCCTCTAAGAGGGGCAGGGATTCCCACTATGGCTACACCTTC.

The genes are TRBV11-2 and TRBJ2-7; no firm D call. This CDR3 comprises 13 residues. V shed 5 bases and J shed 3 bases, with 11 bases lying between them. Per germline, CDR1 SGHAT and CDR2 FQNNGV. In nucleotides, the CDR3 is TGTGCCAGCAGCCTCACAGCCAACTACGAGCAGTACTTC. Protein sequence: CASSLTANYEQYF.

The rearrangement uses TRBV6-1 and TRBJ2-5, with D possibly matching TRBD2 (5 bases). V lost 1 base to trimming and J lost 2 bases, with 11 bases between them. Germline V gene data show CDR1 as MNHNS and CDR2 as SASEGT. The CDR3 is 15 residues long. CDR3 in amino acids: CASSEGGWRQETQYF. For the CDR3, the DNA is TGTGCCAGCAGTGAAGGAGGGTGGCGGCAAGAGACCCAGTACTTC.

V and J are TRBV27 and TRBJ2-7; TRBD1 is a possible D gene (5 bases). V was pared by 1 base and J by 5 bases, with 15 bases between. This CDR3 is built from 15 residues. In germline, CDR1 is MNHEY, CDR2 SMNVEV (reference sequence). CDR3 residues: CASSLFALDSNEQYF. The CDR3 DNA is TGTGCCAGCAGTTTATTTGCGTTAGACAGTAACGAGCAGTACTTC.

This sequence joins TRBV6-6 and TRBJ2-4; no clear D gene. V lost 2 bases and J lost 8, with 10 bases in between. CDR1 is MNHNY and CDR2 is SVGAGI in the germline V gene (reference sequence). The CDR3 contains 13 residues. The CDR3 loop reads CASSYVLEDIQYF. Written as DNA, the CDR3 is TGTGCCAGCAGTTACGTCCTGGAAGACATTCAGTACTTC.

This clone was detected once. V gene TRBV6-4 combines with J gene TRBJ1-2, with 11 bases lining up with TRBD1. V lost 3 bases to trimming and J lost 4 bases; unmatched junction nucleotides: 4. This CDR3 is built from 15 residues. Per the germline V gene, CDR1 is MRHNA and CDR2 is SNTAGT. CDR3 loop: CASSESGTGGYGYTF. CDR3 DNA sequence: TGTGCCAGCAGTGAATCCGGGACAGGGGGCTATGGCTACACCTTC.

The CDR3, as DNA: TGTGCCAGCAGGAGGGACAGGTCCAACACTGAAGCTTTCTTT. Amino acid sequence: CASRRDRSNTEAFF. V usage is TRBV6-6 and J usage is TRBJ1-1, with 8 bases matching TRBD1. Germline lookup yields CDR1 MNHNY and CDR2 SVGAGI (reference sequence). Losses at the gene ends were 6 bases for V and 2 bases for J; bases not matched to a gene: 5. This CDR3 spans 14 amino acids.

The chain combines TRBV13 with TRBJ1-1; TRBD1 might be the D (5 bases). The CDR3 extends over 14 amino acids. V lost 4 bases to trimming and J lost 5 bases, with 14 bases between them. Germline V gene sequence: CDR1 PRHDT, CDR2 FYEKMQ (reference sequence). CDR3 sequence (DNA): TGTGCCAGCAGCTCGCAAACAGGTCGGACTGAAGCTTTCTTT. Its translation: CASSSQTGRTEAFF. The variable domain in full, completed from reference TRBV13 and TRBJ1-1, reads AAGVIQSPRHLIKEKRETATLKCYPIPRHDTVYWYQQGPGQDPQFLISFYEKMQSDKGSIPDRFSAQQFSDYHSELNMSSLELGDSALYFCASSSQTGRTEAFFGQGTRLTVV.

This clone was counted a single time. This sequence joins TRBV13 and TRBJ2-7; TRBD2 aligns across 8 bases. Looked up from germline, CDR1 is PRHDT and CDR2 is FYEKMQ (reference sequence). The CDR3 spans 14 residues. V lost 6 bases, J lost 3 bases, and 7 bases stayed unmatched. The CDR3 reads CASSGPGGVYEQYF. CDR3 nucleotides: TGTGCCAGCAGTGGTCCGGGAGGGGTCTACGAGCAGTACTTC.

V is TRBV2 and J is TRBJ2-1; 12 bases match TRBD2. Trimming at V came to 5 bases and at J to 3 bases, leaving 2 bases not matched to a gene. This CDR3 contains 15 residues. Germline V gives CDR1 SNHLY, CDR2 FYNNEI. The CDR3 nucleotides read TGTGCCAGCAGTCGACTAGCGGGAGTCTACAATGAGCAGTTCTTC. Translation: CASSRLAGVYNEQFF.